What follows is one T cell receptor (beta chain) and its context. Its antigen is not known. The junction differs from germline at one of its ends, possibly a read error. Researchers ran the PCR with 60 Vbeta and 13 Jbeta primers. The method was immunoSEQ multiplex PCR; TCRdb's version includes in-frame clones alone and lacks a portion of them. The profile shows 150,000 to 200,000 clones, about 72% of them singletons. This entry is derived from a study of cytomegalovirus exposure and HLA in healthy donors. General observations from the study: It has been reported that TCR beta sequences accurately predicted the HLA-A and HLA-B alleles of most subjects.

There are 17 residues in the CDR3. The germline V gene encodes CDR1 MDHEN and CDR2 SYDVKM. The chain employs TRBV28 and TRBJ2-7, with TRBD2 identical over 14 bases. Sequencing used PBMCs. This sequence originates from a male donor in good health and CMV-seronegative. The CDR3 nucleotides read TGTGCTAGCAGTTTATCGGGGGGGACTAGCGGGAGCTACGAGCAGTACTTC. This encodes CASSLSGGTSGSYEQYF.